This TCR beta chain was identified in a study of blood T cell repertoires in COVID-19. The CDR3 contains 14 residues. The V gene end was trimmed by 7 bases and the J gene end by 5 bases; junction bases not matched to a gene: 9. The V gene's germline CDR1 is MDHEN and CDR2 SYDVKM. Only in-frame clones appear in the TCRdb table, and some are missing; sequencing was by immunoSEQ multiplex PCR. The sample holds 55,000 to 90,000 clones, approximately 90% seen once. The genes are TRBV28 and TRBJ2-7; 9 bases align to TRBD1. The clonotype originates from a man between 65 and 85 years old with active COVID-19. Sequenced material: peripheral blood. Here the CDR3 reads CASTTGTGRNEQYF. In DNA, the CDR3 is TGTGCCAGCACAACCGGGACAGGGCGTAACGAGCAGTACTTC.